Following are 6 T cell receptor beta chains from one sample sequenced in a study of response to subunit inactivated influenza vaccine (dated by TCRdb to the late 2010s). Receptor libraries were prepared by RT-PCR. The listed sequencing device is Illumina HiSeq 2500. The public sequencing data were trimmed at Q25 with fastp and processed into clonotypes with MiXCR by TCRdb, which kept only in-frame beta chains. Rows with one shared CDR3 protein collapse into an entry with the most common genes and DNA. This sample has approximately 170,000 distinct CDR3 sequences in its table, and approximately 15% of those were observed once. The leading ten clones occupy about 25% of the sample. Specimen: CD8+ T cells sorted from PBMCs, collected 5 days after vaccination. These receptors were obtained from a man between 45 and 60 years old who received an inactivated influenza vaccine. Donor details come from another sample of the same person, matched by shared clones.

This clonotype was counted ten times or more. CDR3 bases: TGTGCCAGCAGCTTGGGGGGTGGAGTAGCCAAAAACATTCAGTACTTC. Translating gives CASSLGGGVAKNIQYF. V usage is TRBV5-6 and J usage is TRBJ2-4, with D unresolved. The germline V and J ends were trimmed by 0 bases and 0 bases, with 10 bases remaining between them. There are 16 residues in the CDR3. Germline-derived CDR1 and CDR2 are SGHDT and YYEEEE.

This clonotype was observed a handful of times. The gene calls are TRBV6-5 and TRBJ2-5; D unclear. This CDR3 is 13 amino acids long. V was cut by 0 bases and J by 5 bases, with 7 bases left in between. Germline V CDR1 and CDR2: MNHEY, SVGAGI. This CDR3 reads CASSYSVMETQYF. CDR3 nucleotides: TGTGCCAGCAGTTACTCCGTGATGGAGACCCAGTACTTC.

This clonotype was observed a handful of times. The chain employs TRBV20-1 and TRBJ2-7, with no clear D. The CDR3 is made up of 15 amino acids. Germline V gene sequence: CDR1 DFQATT, CDR2 SNEGSKA (reference sequence). Trimming removed 0 bases at V and 1 base at J, with 13 bases between. This CDR3 is CSARDSARKSYEQYF. Here the CDR3 DNA reads TGCAGTGCTAGAGATTCGGCCAGGAAGTCCTACGAGCAGTACTTC.

A few counts support this clonotype. The V call is TRBV6-2 or TRBV6-3, the J call TRBJ2-4; D is tentatively TRBD1 or TRBD2 (5 bases each). CDR1 and CDR2 from the germline V gene are MNHEY and SVGEGT. V lost 7 bases, J lost 1 base, and 14 bases lay in between. The CDR3 totals 15 residues. For the CDR3, the DNA is TGTGCCAGCAAAGGAGTCGAGGGGGCCAAAAACATTCAGTACTTC. Translating it yields CASKGVEGAKNIQYF.

This clonotype occurred a few times. This chain uses TRBV7-8 with TRBJ2-7; tentative D call: TRBD2 (5 bases). The V end was cut by 1 base, the J end by 3 bases, with 10 bases between. Per germline, CDR1 SGHVS and CDR2 FQNEAQ. This CDR3 spans 14 amino acids. The CDR3 is CASSLGVANYEQYF. The CDR3 nucleotides read TGTGCCAGCAGCTTAGGGGTAGCGAACTACGAGCAGTACTTC.

This clonotype was seen many times. V is TRBV5-1 and J is TRBJ1-2, with 7 nucleotides matching TRBD1. Trimming at V came to 0 bases and at J to 8 bases, leaving 4 bases not matched to a gene. Germline CDR1 reads SGHRS; CDR2 reads YFSETQ. The CDR3 loop spans 13 amino acids. As DNA, the CDR3 is TGCGCCAGCAGCTTGGGACAGGGTGACGGCTACACCTTC. Amino acids: CASSLGQGDGYTF.